These 19 T cell receptor beta chains share one sample of origin, sequenced in a study of T cell changes during pregnancy in multiple sclerosis. Clones were sequenced by immunoSEQ multiplex PCR, and TCRdb holds only the in-frame ones, with some missing. The sample carries some 40,000 clones, 75% to 95% recorded once. The input for sequencing was CD4+ T cells from peripheral blood mononuclear cells, taken in the third trimester of pregnancy. The origin of the receptors is a female donor in good health, enrolled as a control in a pregnancy study.

J is TRBJ2-7 and V is TRBV27, with 10 bases matching TRBD1. The CDR3 contains 14 residues. Losses at the gene ends were 2 bases for V and 3 bases for J; bases not matched to a gene: 1. CDR1 and CDR2 from the germline V gene are MNHEY and SMNVEV (reference sequence). CDR3 nucleotides: TGTGCCAGCAGTTTAAGGACAGGGGGCTACGAGCAGTACTTC. Translated, it gives CASSLRTGGYEQYF.

The V and J genes are TRBV6-5 and TRBJ1-5; no firm D call. Trimming took off 4 bases at V and 4 bases at J, with 5 bases between the two ends. Germline-derived CDR1 and CDR2 are MNHEY and SVGAGI. This CDR3 has 12 residues. The CDR3 DNA sequence: TGTGCCAGCAGTTCGCGGAATCAGCCCCAGCATTTT. This codes for CASSSRNQPQHF.

The rearrangement uses TRBV9 and TRBJ2-1; D is undetermined. The length of the CDR3 is 15 residues. V was cut by 0 bases and J by 0 bases, with 7 bases left in between. The germline CDR1 and CDR2 sequences are SGDLS and YYNGEE. The CDR3 coding sequence is TGTGCCAGCAGCGTAGCCGTTAGCTCCTACAATGAGCAGTTCTTC. Translated, it gives CASSVAVSSYNEQFF.

This chain uses TRBV5-1 with TRBJ1-1; D is possibly TRBD1 (5 bases). The V and J ends lost 3 bases and 1 base respectively, with 10 bases between them. This CDR3 has 14 amino acids. Germline V lookup: CDR1 SGHRS, CDR2 YFSETQ. The DNA for the CDR3 is TGCGCCAGCAGCTCCCATAGGGGGAACACTGAAGCTTTCTTT. Encoded protein: CASSSHRGNTEAFF.

The V call is TRBV9, the J call TRBJ1-1, with 9 nucleotides matching TRBD1. In germline, CDR1 is SGDLS, CDR2 YYNGEE. The CDR3 runs to 15 residues. V trimming: 3 bases; J trimming: 5 bases; junction bases outside the gene matches: 8. CDR3 DNA sequence: TGTGCCAGCAGCGCCCGGACAGGGGAAGGGACTGAAGCTTTCTTT. Its protein product is CASSARTGEGTEAFF.

The chain uses TRBV25-1 and TRBJ2-6, with D possibly TRBD1 on 6 matching bases. Trimming pared 3 bases from V and 0 bases from J, leaving 15 bases between. Germline V gene sequence: CDR1 MGHDK, CDR2 SYGVNS. The CDR3 length is 18 residues. CDR3 sequence reads: CASSEWGTDSSGANVLTF. The CDR3 DNA sequence: TGTGCCAGCAGTGAGTGGGGAACGGACAGCTCTGGGGCCAACGTCCTGACTTTC.

The chain carries TRBV5-4 and TRBJ2-3; D might be TRBD2 (6 bases). The CDR3 is 14 residues long. Trimming cost V 4 bases and J 5 bases, with 14 bases left between them. Per germline, CDR1 SGHNT and CDR2 YYREEE (reference sequence). In DNA form, the CDR3 reads TGTGCCAGCAGCCCCGGGGGTAGCTTAGATACGCAGTATTTT. Translation gives CASSPGGSLDTQYF.

The chain links TRBV4-1 to TRBJ2-1; the match to TRBD1 covers 10 bases. CDR1 MGHRA and CDR2 YSYEKL come from the germline V gene. The CDR3 contains 15 residues. J was trimmed by 9 bases and V by 0 bases; bases with no gene match: 5. CDR3 loop: CASSQDEGQGTEQFF. Here the CDR3 DNA reads TGCGCCAGCAGCCAAGATGAGGGACAGGGGACTGAGCAGTTCTTC.

This clone appeared a single time. This chain links TRBV6-5 with TRBJ2-7; D may be TRBD2 (5 bases). This CDR3 contains 14 residues. Germline CDR1 MNHEY, CDR2 SVGAGI. Trimming took 0 bases from V and 0 from J, leaving 6 bases between them. Here the CDR3 reads CASSYSRDSYEQYF. CDR3 bases: TGTGCCAGCAGTTACTCGAGGGACTCCTACGAGCAGTACTTC.

The rearrangement joins TRBV6-1 to TRBJ1-6, with 10 bases that match TRBD1. The CDR3 loop spans 14 amino acids. Germline loops: CDR1 MNHNS, CDR2 SASEGT. Trimming removed 9 bases from V and 10 bases from J; junction bases left unmatched: 9. The CDR3 nucleotides read TGTGCCAGTCATACCGGGACAGGGGTATCACCCCTCCACTTT. Its protein is CASHTGTGVSPLHF.

The chain couples TRBV5-1 to TRBJ2-1; 10 bases fit TRBD2. This CDR3 region has 14 residues. Losses at the gene ends were 4 bases for V and 6 bases for J; bases not matched to a gene: 4. The germline CDR1 and CDR2 sequences are SGHRS and YFSETQ. The CDR3 sequence: CASSLAGVSNEQFF. The CDR3 DNA is TGCGCCAGCAGCCTAGCGGGAGTAAGCAATGAGCAGTTCTTC.

V usage is TRBV28 and J usage is TRBJ1-1, with D possibly TRBD1 on 6 matching bases. Germline loops: CDR1 MDHEN, CDR2 SYDVKM. The length of the CDR3 is 16 residues. Trimming cost V 5 bases and J 1 base, with 17 bases left between them. The CDR3 DNA reads as TGTGCCAGCAGTCTTGCTCTTTCAGGGGCGAACACTGAAGCTTTCTTT. As protein: CASSLALSGANTEAFF.

The CDR3 spells CASSADRMNTEAFF. CDR3 nucleotide sequence: TGCGCCAGCAGCGCGGACAGGATGAACACTGAAGCTTTCTTT. The rearrangement joins TRBV5-1 to TRBJ1-1; 7 bases map to TRBD1. J lost 0 bases, V lost 4 bases, and 3 bases had no gene match. Germline loops: CDR1 SGHRS, CDR2 YFSETQ. The CDR3 extends over 14 amino acids.

The CDR3 loop reads CATSRDPSTSNEQFF. Here the CDR3 DNA reads TGTGCCACCAGCAGGGATCCTAGTACTAGCAATGAGCAGTTCTTC. The chain couples TRBV15 to TRBJ2-1, with D possibly TRBD2 on 5 matching bases. V lost 3 bases and J lost 6, with 15 bases in between. CDR3 length: 15 residues. The germline V gene encodes CDR1 LNHNV and CDR2 YYDKDF (reference sequence).

The chain recombines TRBV6-1 with TRBJ2-7, with 7 nucleotides matching TRBD1. CDR3 size: 18 residues. J lost 4 bases, V lost 4 bases, and 19 bases had no gene match. Looked up from germline, CDR1 is MNHNS and CDR2 is SASEGT. CDR3 sequence (DNA): TGTGCCAGCAGTGGCCGACAGGGCAACTCCCGTAGAGCTTACGAGCAGTACTTC. Its protein is CASSGRQGNSRRAYEQYF.

This chain connects TRBV11-3 to TRBJ2-7, with TRBD1 matching over 10 bases. V lost 3 bases and J lost 3; bases outside the gene matches: 8. The germline gives CDR1 SGHNT, CDR2 YENEEA. This CDR3 has 16 amino acids. DNA for the CDR3: TGTGCCAGCAGCTTGGACCCGGGGACAGGGGTCTACGAGCAGTACTTC. Translation: CASSLDPGTGVYEQYF.

The chain links TRBV5-1 to TRBJ2-2; maybe TRBD1 (5 bases). The V gene lost 1 base and the J gene lost 7 bases, with 8 bases spanning the gap. Looked up from germline, CDR1 is SGHRS and CDR2 is YFSETQ. The CDR3 consists of 13 residues. CDR3 nucleotide sequence: TGCGCCAGCAGCTTGCAGGGTGACGGGGAGCTGTTTTTT. Protein sequence: CASSLQGDGELFF.

The chain combines TRBV6-4 with TRBJ1-5, with TRBD1 matching 9 bases. The V gene end was trimmed by 4 bases and the J gene end by 3 bases; junction bases not matched to a gene: 13. The CDR3 is 18 amino acids. Germline CDR1 MRHNA, CDR2 SNTAGT. This CDR3 is CASSATKTRTGVNQPQHF. The CDR3 nucleotides read TGTGCCAGCAGTGCAACGAAAACCCGGACAGGGGTCAATCAGCCCCAGCATTTT.

V is TRBV6-1 and J is TRBJ1-1; D not certain. The CDR3 has 12 amino acids. CDR1 and CDR2 (germline): MNHNS, SASEGT. V dropped 6 bases and J dropped 3 bases, with 8 bases sitting between them. In DNA, the CDR3 is TGTGCCAGCAGCGAGCTTTACACTGAAGCTTTCTTT. Translated, it gives CASSELYTEAFF.